A selection of T cell receptor beta chains follows, all from one sample in a study of beta chain features in type 1 diabetes. Assay used: immunoSEQ multiplex PCR; TCRdb lists only in-frame clones, some missing. The sample has roughly 240,000 clones; around 65% are singletons. The source material was naive CD4+ T cells from blood. These receptors came from a man aged 25 to 40 in good health. Both conserved end residues are part of each CDR3. Each record gives: V gene, J gene, CDR3 length, CDR3 protein.

>TRBV7-2|TRBJ2-7|15
CASSPGTGPPSEQYF
>TRBV7-2|TRBJ1-1|14
CASSILRGGTEAFF
>TRBV29-1|TRBJ1-5|13
CSVAGQADQPQHF
>TRBV4-3|TRBJ2-6|17
CASSQDAQGSGANVLTF
>TRBV30|TRBJ2-1|15
CAWNSGGLSYNEQFF
>TRBV29-1|TRBJ2-1|13
CSVDSPSGNEQFF
>TRBV7-2|TRBJ2-1|15
CATYYPGQPYNEQFF
>TRBV29-1|TRBJ2-7|13
CSVVATFSYEQYF
>TRBV5-4|TRBJ2-5|12
CATIGLEETQYF
>TRBV29-1|TRBJ2-7|16
CSVEGWRQGDSYEQYF
>TRBV28|TRBJ2-1|15
CASSWTSGSYNEQFF
>TRBV19|TRBJ2-2|16
CASSMIGRAGTGELFF
>TRBV30|TRBJ1-5|14
CAWSTMDTRQPQHF
>TRBV9|TRBJ2-1|15
CASSDSTSSYNEQFF
>TRBV5-4|TRBJ2-3|16
CASSQDRGPRTDTQYF
>TRBV28|TRBJ2-1|16
CASSYGWSPTYNEQFF
>TRBV30|TRBJ1-2|13
CAWSRTGVYGYTF
>TRBV14|TRBJ1-2|13
CASSLDRNYGYTF
>TRBV14|TRBJ1-1|13
CASSHTLNTEAFF
>TRBV14|TRBJ2-1|14
CASSGTALYNEQFF
>TRBV12-2|TRBJ2-1|16
CASRLATTSSYNEQFF
>TRBV7-9|TRBJ2-7|13
CASKKRDVNEQYF
>TRBV9|TRBJ1-2|15
CASSAGGQANYGYTF
>TRBV9|TRBJ1-1|15
CASSVSGVGSTEAFF
>TRBV9|TRBJ1-2|15
CASSTYQTETHGYTF
>TRBV9|TRBJ2-2|17
CASSPTSGRYYTGELFF
>TRBV30|TRBJ1-6|15
CAYRPLSSYNSPLHF
>TRBV7-9|TRBJ2-2|15
CASSLSQGWTGELFF
>TRBV7-2|TRBJ2-4|18
CASSFAGGFSLAKNIQYF
>TRBV20-1|TRBJ1-5|11
CSARRDQPQHF
>TRBV9|TRBJ2-7|12
CASSGGQAEQYF
>TRBV29-1|TRBJ2-1|13
CSWGGSSYNEQFF
>TRBV7-9|TRBJ2-7|15
CASSPGLAEIYEQYF
>TRBV29-1|TRBJ2-3|17
CSVEGLAGSPSTDTQYF
>TRBV30|TRBJ1-3|14
CAWTTGPSGNTIYF
>TRBV28|TRBJ2-1|14
CASSLDGTHNEQFF
>TRBV2|TRBJ2-7|14
CASRLQGTSNEQYF
>TRBV29-1|TRBJ2-1|15
CSVEATSGGAGEQFF
>TRBV5-4|TRBJ1-1|13
CASSLNLNTEAFF
>TRBV30|TRBJ2-5|11
CAWSTTWAQYF
>TRBV15|TRBJ2-2|13
CATSRVLAEELFF
>TRBV29-1|TRBJ1-1|12
CSVGRPNTEAFF
>TRBV25-1|TRBJ2-5|15
CASSESAGGERTQYF
>TRBV29-1|TRBJ2-1|15
CSVEEGQGTYNEQFF
>TRBV20-1|TRBJ1-1|10
CSASQTRAFF
>TRBV29-1|TRBJ2-1|14
CSAADLRNYNEQFF